This is a list of T cell receptor beta chains from one sample in a study of OX40 agonist ivuxolimab in advanced cancers. Profiled with immunoSEQ multiplex PCR; TCRdb holds only in-frame clones, not every one. Of over 50,000 clones in the sample, about 88% were seen once. Sequences were derived from CD4+ or CD8+ T cells sorted from blood, sampled in a trial of the OX40 agonist ivuxolimab. These receptors were obtained from an adult with an advanced solid tumor such as melanoma, head and neck, liver or kidney cancer. Both conserved end residues are part of each CDR3. The order of the fields is V gene, J gene, CDR3 protein.

>TRBV4-3|TRBJ2-7
CASSPSVNYEQYF
>TRBV5-6|TRBJ2-5
CASSDDRDQETQYF
>TRBV2|TRBJ2-3
CASLPEDGGDITQYF
>TRBV19|TRBJ2-7
CASSIDISYEQYF
>TRBV11-1|TRBJ1-1
CASSQGQTVNTEAFF
>TRBV4-3|TRBJ2-7
CASSQNPGLAGYEQYF
>TRBV10-3|TRBJ1-4
CAISDDTHEKLFF
>TRBV4-2|TRBJ2-7
CASSPTGQGANEQYF
>TRBV6-6|TRBJ1-1
CASREKGGTEAFF
>TRBV7-2|TRBJ2-7
CASSFTGRSYEQYF
>TRBV27|TRBJ2-1
CASSWDRGHNEQFF
>TRBV19|TRBJ2-7
CASSITGTGSFYEQYF
>TRBV7-2|TRBJ2-5
CASSLTGGQETQYF